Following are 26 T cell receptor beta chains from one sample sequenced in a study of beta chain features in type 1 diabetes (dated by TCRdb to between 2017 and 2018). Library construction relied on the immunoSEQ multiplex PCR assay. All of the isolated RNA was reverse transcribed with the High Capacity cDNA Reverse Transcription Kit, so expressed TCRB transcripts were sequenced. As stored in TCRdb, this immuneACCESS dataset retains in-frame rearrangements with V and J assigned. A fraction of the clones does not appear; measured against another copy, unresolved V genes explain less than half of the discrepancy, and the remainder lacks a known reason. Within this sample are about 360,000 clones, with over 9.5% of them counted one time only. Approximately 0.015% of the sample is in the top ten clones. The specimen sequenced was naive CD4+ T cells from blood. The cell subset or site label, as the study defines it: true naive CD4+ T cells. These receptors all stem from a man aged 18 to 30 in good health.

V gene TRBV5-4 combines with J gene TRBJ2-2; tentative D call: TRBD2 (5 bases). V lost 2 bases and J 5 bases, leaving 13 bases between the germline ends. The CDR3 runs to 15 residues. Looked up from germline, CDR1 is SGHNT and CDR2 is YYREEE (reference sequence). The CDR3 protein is CASSLTSWYTGELFF. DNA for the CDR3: TGTGCCAGCAGCTTAACTAGTTGGTATACCGGGGAGCTGTTTTTT.

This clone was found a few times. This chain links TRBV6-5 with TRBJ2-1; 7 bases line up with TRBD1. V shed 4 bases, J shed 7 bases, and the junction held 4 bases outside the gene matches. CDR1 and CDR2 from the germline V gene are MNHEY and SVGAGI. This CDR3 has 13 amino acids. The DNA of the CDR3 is TGTGCCAGCAGTTCTGACAGGGAAAATGAGCAGTTCTTC. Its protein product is CASSSDRENEQFF.

In DNA form, the CDR3 reads TGCGCCAGCAGCTTACGACACGGAGGGATCTACGAGCAGTACTTC. Translating it yields CASSLRHGGIYEQYF. The chain joins TRBV5-1 to TRBJ2-7; D might be TRBD2 (6 bases). CDR3 length equals 15 residues. The V end lost 2 bases, the J end lost 3 bases, and 15 bases lay between the germline ends. CDR1 SGHRS and CDR2 YFSETQ come from the germline V gene.

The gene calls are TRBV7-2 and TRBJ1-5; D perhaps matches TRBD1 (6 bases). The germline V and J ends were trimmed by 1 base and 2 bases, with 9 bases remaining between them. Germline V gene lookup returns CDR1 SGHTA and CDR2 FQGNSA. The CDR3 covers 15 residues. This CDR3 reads CASSLGQAGNQPQHF. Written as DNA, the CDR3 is TGTGCCAGCAGCTTAGGACAGGCCGGCAATCAGCCCCAGCATTTT.

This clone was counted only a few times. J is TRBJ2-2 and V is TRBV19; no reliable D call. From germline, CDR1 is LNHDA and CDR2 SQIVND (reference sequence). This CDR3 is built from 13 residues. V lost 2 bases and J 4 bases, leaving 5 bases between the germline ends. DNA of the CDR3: TGTGCCAGTAGTATACAGGCCACCGGGGAGCTGTTTTTT. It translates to CASSIQATGELFF. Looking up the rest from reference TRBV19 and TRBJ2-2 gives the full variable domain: DGGITQSPKYLFRKEGQNVTLSCEQNLNHDAMYWYRQDPGQGLRLIYYSQIVNDFQKGDIAEGYSVSREKKESFPLTVTSAQKNPTAFYLCASSIQATGELFFGEGSRLTVL.

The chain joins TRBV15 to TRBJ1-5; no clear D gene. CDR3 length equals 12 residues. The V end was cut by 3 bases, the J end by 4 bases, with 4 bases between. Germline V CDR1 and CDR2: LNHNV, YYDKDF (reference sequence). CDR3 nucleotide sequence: TGTGCCACCAGCAGGCTAAATCAGCCCCAGCATTTT. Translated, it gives CATSRLNQPQHF.

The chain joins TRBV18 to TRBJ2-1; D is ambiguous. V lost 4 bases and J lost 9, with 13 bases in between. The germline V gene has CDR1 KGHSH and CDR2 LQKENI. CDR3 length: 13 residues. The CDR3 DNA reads TGTGCCAGCTCACTCCGGCCCCAGCGTGAGCAGTTCTTC. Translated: CASSLRPQREQFF.

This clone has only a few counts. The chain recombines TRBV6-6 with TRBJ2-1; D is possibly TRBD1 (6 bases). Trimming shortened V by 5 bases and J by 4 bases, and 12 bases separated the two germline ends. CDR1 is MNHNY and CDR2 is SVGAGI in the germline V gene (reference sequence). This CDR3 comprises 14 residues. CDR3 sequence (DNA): TGTGCCAGCAGTGACAGGCCTTCTTACAATGAGCAGTTCTTC. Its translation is CASSDRPSYNEQFF.

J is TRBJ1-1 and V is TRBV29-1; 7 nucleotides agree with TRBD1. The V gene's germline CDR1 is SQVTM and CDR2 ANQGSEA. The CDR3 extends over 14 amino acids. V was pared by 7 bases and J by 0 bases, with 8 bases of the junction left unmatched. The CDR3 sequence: CSATRQGMNTEAFF. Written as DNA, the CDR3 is TGCAGCGCAACGAGACAGGGTATGAACACTGAAGCTTTCTTT.

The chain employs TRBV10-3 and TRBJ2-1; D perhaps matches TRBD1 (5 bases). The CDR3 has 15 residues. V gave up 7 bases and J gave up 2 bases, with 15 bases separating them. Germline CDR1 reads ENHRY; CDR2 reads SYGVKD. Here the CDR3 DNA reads TGTGCCATCAAGAATCAGGGTGGCACCTACAATGAGCAGTTCTTC. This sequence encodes CAIKNQGGTYNEQFF.

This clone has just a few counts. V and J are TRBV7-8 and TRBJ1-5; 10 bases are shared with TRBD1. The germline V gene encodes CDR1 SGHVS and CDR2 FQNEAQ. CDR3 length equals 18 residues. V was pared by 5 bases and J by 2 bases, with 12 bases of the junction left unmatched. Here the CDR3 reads CASSEGGTGEGGNQPQHF. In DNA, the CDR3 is TGTGCCAGCAGCGAAGGAGGGACAGGGGAGGGAGGCAATCAGCCCCAGCATTTT.

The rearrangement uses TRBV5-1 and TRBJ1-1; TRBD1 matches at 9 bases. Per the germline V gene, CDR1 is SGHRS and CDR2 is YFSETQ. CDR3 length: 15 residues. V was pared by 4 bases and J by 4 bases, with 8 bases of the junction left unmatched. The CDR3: CASSGDRVKGTEAFF. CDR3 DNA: TGCGCCAGCAGCGGGGACAGGGTCAAGGGCACTGAAGCTTTCTTT.

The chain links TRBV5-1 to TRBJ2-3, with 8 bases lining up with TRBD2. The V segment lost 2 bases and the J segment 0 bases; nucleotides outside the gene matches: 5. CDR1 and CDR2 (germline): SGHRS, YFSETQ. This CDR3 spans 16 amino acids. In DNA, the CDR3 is TGCGCCAGCAGCTTACTAGCGGACCGAAGCACAGATACGCAGTATTTT. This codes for CASSLLADRSTDTQYF.

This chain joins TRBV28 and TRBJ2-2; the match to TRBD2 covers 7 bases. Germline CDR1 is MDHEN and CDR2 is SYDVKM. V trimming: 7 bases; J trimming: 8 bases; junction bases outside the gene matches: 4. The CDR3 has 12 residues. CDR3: CASTSGRGELFF. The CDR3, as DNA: TGTGCCAGCACTAGCGGCAGGGGGGAGCTGTTTTTT.

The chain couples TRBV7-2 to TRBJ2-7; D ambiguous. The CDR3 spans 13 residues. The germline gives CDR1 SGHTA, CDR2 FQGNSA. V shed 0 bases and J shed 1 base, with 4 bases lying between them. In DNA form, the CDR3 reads TGTGCCAGCAGCTTAGCCACATCCTACGAGCAGTACTTC. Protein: CASSLATSYEQYF.

Here the CDR3 reads CASSVGAGRYEQYF. CDR3 DNA sequence: TGTGCCAGCAGCGTAGGAGCAGGGCGGTACGAGCAGTACTTC. V usage is TRBV9 and J usage is TRBJ2-7, with TRBD1 as a possible D gene (5 bases). Germline CDR1 is SGDLS and CDR2 is YYNGEE. The CDR3 has 14 residues. V lost 0 bases and J lost 4, with 11 bases in between.

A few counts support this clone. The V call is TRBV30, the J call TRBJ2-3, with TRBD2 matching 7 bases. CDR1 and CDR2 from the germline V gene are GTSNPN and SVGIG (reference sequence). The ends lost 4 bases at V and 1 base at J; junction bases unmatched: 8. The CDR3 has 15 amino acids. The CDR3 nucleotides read TGTGCCTGGAATCTTAGGGCGGGGGGCACAGATACGCAGTATTTT. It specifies CAWNLRAGGTDTQYF. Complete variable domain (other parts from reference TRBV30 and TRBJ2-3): SQTIHQWPATLVQPVGSPLSLECTVEGTSNPNLYWYRQAAGRGLQLLFYSVGIGQISSEVPQNLSASRPQDRQFILSSKKLLLSDSGFYLCAWNLRAGGTDTQYFGPGTRLTVL.

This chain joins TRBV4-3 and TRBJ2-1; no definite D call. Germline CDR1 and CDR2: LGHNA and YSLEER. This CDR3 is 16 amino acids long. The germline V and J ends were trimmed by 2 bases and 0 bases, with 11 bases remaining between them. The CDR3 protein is CASSQSPSGSYNEQFF. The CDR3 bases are TGCGCCAGCAGCCAAAGCCCCTCGGGCTCCTACAATGAGCAGTTCTTC.

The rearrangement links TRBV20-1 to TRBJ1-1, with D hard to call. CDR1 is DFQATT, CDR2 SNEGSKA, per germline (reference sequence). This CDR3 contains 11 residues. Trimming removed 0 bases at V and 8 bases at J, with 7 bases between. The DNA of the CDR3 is TGCAGTGCTAGAGATCGTTCGGAAGCTTTCTTT. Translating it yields CSARDRSEAFF.

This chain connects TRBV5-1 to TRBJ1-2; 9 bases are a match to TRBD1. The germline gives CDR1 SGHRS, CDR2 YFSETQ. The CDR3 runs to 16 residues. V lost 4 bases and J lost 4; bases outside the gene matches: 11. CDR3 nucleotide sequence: TGCGCCAGCAGCCGGAACACAGGGGGCGCCATCTATGGCTACACCTTC. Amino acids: CASSRNTGGAIYGYTF. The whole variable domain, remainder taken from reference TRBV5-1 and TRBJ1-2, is KAGVTQTPRYLIKTRGQQVTLSCSPISGHRSVSWYQQTPGQGLQFLFEYFSETQRNKGNFPGRFSGRQFSNSRSEMNVSTLELGDSALYLCASSRNTGGAIYGYTFGSGTRLTVV.

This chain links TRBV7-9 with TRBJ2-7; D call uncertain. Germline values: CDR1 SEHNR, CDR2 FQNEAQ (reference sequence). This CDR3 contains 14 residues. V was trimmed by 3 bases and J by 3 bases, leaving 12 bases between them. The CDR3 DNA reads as TGTGCCAGCAGCTTCTCGGTCCGACTCTACGAGCAGTACTTC. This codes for CASSFSVRLYEQYF. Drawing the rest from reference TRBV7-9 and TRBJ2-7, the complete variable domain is DTGVSQNPRHKITKRGQNVTFRCDPISEHNRLYWYRQTLGQGPEFLTYFQNEAQLEKSRLLSDRFSAERPKGSFSTLEIQRTEQGDSAMYLCASSFSVRLYEQYFGPGTRLTVT.

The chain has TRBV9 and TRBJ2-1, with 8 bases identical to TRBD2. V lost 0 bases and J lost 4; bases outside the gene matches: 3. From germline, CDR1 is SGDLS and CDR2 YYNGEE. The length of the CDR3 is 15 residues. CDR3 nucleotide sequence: TGTGCCAGCAGCGTAGCGGGAGGGCCATACAATGAGCAGTTCTTC. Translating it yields CASSVAGGPYNEQFF.

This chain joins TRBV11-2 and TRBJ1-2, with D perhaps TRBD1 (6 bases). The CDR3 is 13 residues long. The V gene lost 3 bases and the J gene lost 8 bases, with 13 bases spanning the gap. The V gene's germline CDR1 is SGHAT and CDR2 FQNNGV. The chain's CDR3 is CASSFTNREGYTF. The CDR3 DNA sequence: TGTGCCAGCAGCTTCACGAACAGGGAGGGCTACACCTTC.

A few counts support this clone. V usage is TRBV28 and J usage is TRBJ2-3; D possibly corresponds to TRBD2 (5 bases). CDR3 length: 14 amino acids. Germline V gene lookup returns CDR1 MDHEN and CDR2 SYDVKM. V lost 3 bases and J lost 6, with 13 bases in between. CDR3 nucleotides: TGTGCCAGCAGTTTGAGTGGGAGTAGGGATACGCAGTATTTT. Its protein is CASSLSGSRDTQYF. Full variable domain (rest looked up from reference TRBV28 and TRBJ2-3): DVKVTQSSRYLVKRTGEKVFLECVQDMDHENMFWYRQDPGLGLRLIYFSYDVKMKEKGDIPEGYSVSREKKERFSLILESASTNQTSMYLCASSLSGSRDTQYFGPGTRLTVL.

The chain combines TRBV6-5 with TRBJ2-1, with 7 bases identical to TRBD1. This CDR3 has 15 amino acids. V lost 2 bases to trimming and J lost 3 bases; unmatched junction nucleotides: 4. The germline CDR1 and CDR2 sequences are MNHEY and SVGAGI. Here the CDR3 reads CASSYDRGRYNEQFF. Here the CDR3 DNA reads TGTGCCAGCAGTTACGATAGGGGGCGCTACAATGAGCAGTTCTTC.

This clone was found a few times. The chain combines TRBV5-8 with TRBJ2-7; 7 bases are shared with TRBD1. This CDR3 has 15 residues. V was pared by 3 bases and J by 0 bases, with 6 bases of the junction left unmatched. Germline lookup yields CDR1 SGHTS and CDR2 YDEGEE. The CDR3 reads CASSSLTGISYEQYF. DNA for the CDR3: TGTGCCAGCAGCTCCCTGACAGGGATCTCCTACGAGCAGTACTTC.